This T cell receptor beta chain comes out of a study of blood T cells in healthy people across ages. Study outcomes and limitations: Strong correlation linked observed beta diversity and percent naive T cells. The fall in TCR beta diversity per million T cells was roughly linear with age.

This clonotype was seen repeatedly, ten times or more. As yet, its antigen is unknown. The junction had 8 bases not matched to a gene; V was cut back by 0 bases and J by 9 bases. CDR3 length: 15 amino acids. CDR1 MNHEY and CDR2 SVGEGT come from the germline V gene. Using a J-beta primer mix together with a sample-barcoded 5' primer, a second PCR was run for roughly 6 to 11 cycles. A 12-random-nucleotide template-switch adaptor tagged each cDNA molecule. TCRdb re-called the 5' RACE reads with MiXCR, one entry per CDR3 protein. Of roughly 900,000 distinct CDR3 sequences listed, around 28% are singletons.

This TCR was sampled from a woman over 75 in good health. The sequencing sample was made of blood. The V gene is TRBV6-2 or TRBV6-3, the J gene TRBJ2-1; TRBD2 agrees at 7 bases. This CDR3 is CASSYSQRSGGEQFF. CDR3 in DNA: TGTGCCAGCAGTTACTCGCAAAGATCGGGGGGTGAGCAGTTCTTC.